These 32 T cell receptor beta chains share one sample of origin, sequenced in a study of T cell changes during pregnancy in multiple sclerosis. Libraries were prepared by immunoSEQ multiplex PCR; TCRdb keeps only in-frame clonotypes and omits some of them. The table includes about 35,000 clones, roughly 87% detected once. This specimen consisted of CD4+ T cells from peripheral blood mononuclear cells, obtained after pregnancy. These receptors were taken from a female donor in good health, enrolled as a control in a pregnancy study.

The chain is built from TRBV5-4 and TRBJ2-5; TRBD1 aligns across 7 bases. The germline gives CDR1 SGHNT, CDR2 YYREEE (reference sequence). CDR3 length equals 16 residues. Trimming at V came to 0 bases and at J to 2 bases, leaving 7 bases not matched to a gene. CDR3 in amino acids: CASSLVPDRVQETQYF. DNA of the CDR3: TGTGCCAGCAGCTTGGTCCCAGACAGGGTTCAAGAGACCCAGTACTTC.

Worth noting for this clone: The junction shows a germline mismatch at one end, possibly a read error. This chain connects TRBV2 to TRBJ2-1; 7 bases line up with TRBD1. Germline V gives CDR1 SNHLY, CDR2 FYNNEI. This CDR3 is 16 amino acids long. The DNA for the CDR3 is TGTGCCAGCAGGGCCCCCCCGGGACAGTCTTTATCACGCGGTGTCTTC. It yields the protein CASRAPPGQSLSRGVF.

The chain uses TRBV18 and TRBJ2-5; 9 nucleotides line up with TRBD2. V shed 6 bases and J 1 base; nucleotides not matched to a gene: 3. The CDR3 runs 14 residues. From germline, CDR1 is KGHSH and CDR2 LQKENI. This chain's CDR3 is CASSLAGLQETQYF. In nucleotides, the CDR3 is TGTGCCAGCTCCCTAGCGGGGCTCCAAGAGACCCAGTACTTC. Full variable domain (missing parts from reference TRBV18 and TRBJ2-5): NAGVMQNPRHLVRRRGQEARLRCSPMKGHSHVYWYRQLPEEGLKFMVYLQKENIIDESGMPKERFSAEFPKEGPSILRIQQVVRGDSAAYFCASSLAGLQETQYFGPGTRLLVL.

CDR3 loop: CASRTGQGLNEKLFF. The CDR3, as DNA: TGTGCCAGCAGGACCGGACAGGGCCTTAATGAAAAACTGTTTTTT. The rearrangement joins TRBV7-8 to TRBJ1-4, with 8 bases matching TRBD1. This CDR3 region has 15 residues. The J segment lost 4 bases and the V segment lost 6 bases, leaving 7 bases of the junction unmatched. Germline assignment: CDR1 SGHVS and CDR2 FQNEAQ.

This clone was counted a single time. V is TRBV7-3 and J is TRBJ1-6; 7 bases are a match to TRBD1. The germline gives CDR1 SGHTA, CDR2 FQGTGA. This CDR3 comprises 14 residues. V lost 4 bases, J lost 6 bases, and 3 bases stayed unmatched. CDR3 sequence: CASSYGTANSPLHF. The CDR3 bases are TGTGCCAGCAGCTACGGGACAGCTAATTCACCCCTCCACTTT.

The chain uses TRBV7-2 and TRBJ2-3; D perhaps matches TRBD1 (6 bases). This CDR3 comprises 14 residues. With 3 bases removed from V and 7 bases from J, the gap between germline ends came to 14 bases. The V gene's germline CDR1 is SGHTA and CDR2 FQGNSA. The CDR3, as DNA: TGTGCCAGCAGCTTGGGGGCTGTCCATAATACGCAGTATTTT. This encodes CASSLGAVHNTQYF.

This chain uses TRBV7-9 with TRBJ2-2; 7 positions agree with TRBD2. Trimming removed 5 bases from V and 5 bases from J; junction bases left unmatched: 11. There are 16 residues in the CDR3. Germline-derived CDR1 and CDR2 are SEHNR and FQNEAQ (reference sequence). The CDR3 protein is CASSPLGGRETGELFF. The DNA for the CDR3 is TGTGCCAGCAGCCCCCTCGGCGGGAGAGAAACCGGGGAGCTGTTTTTT.

CDR3 amino acids: CASSFYDRGNSPLHF. Written as DNA, the CDR3 is TGTGCCAGCAGCTTCTACGACAGGGGCAATTCACCCCTCCACTTT. The chain employs TRBV5-4 and TRBJ1-6; 8 positions agree with TRBD1. The V gene end was trimmed by 2 bases and the J gene end by 7 bases; junction bases not matched to a gene: 5. In germline, CDR1 is SGHNT, CDR2 YYREEE (reference sequence). The CDR3 is made up of 15 amino acids.

The chain employs TRBV11-1 and TRBJ2-1, with D unclear. The CDR3 has 12 residues. CDR1 and CDR2 (germline): SGHAT, FQDESV (reference sequence). Trimming shortened V by 5 bases and J by 7 bases, and 9 bases separated the two germline ends. DNA for the CDR3: TGTGCCAGCAGCACCGCGACTAATGAGCAGTTCTTC. This sequence encodes CASSTATNEQFF. The full variable domain, in which reference TRBV11-1 and TRBJ2-1 provide the parts outside the CDR3, is EAEVAQSPRYKITEKSQAVAFWCDPISGHATLYWYRQILGQGPELLVQFQDESVVDDSQLPKDRFSAERLKGVDSTLKIQPAELGDSAMYLCASSTATNEQFFGPGTRLTVL.

V is TRBV21-1 and J is TRBJ1-5. TRBV21-1 is flagged as a pseudogene. There are 19 residues in the CDR3. The CDR3 DNA reads TGTGCCAGCAGCAAAGGGGTGACCCCGGGGTTTAAGGGCAATCAGCCCCAGCATTTT. Translating it yields CASSKGVTPGFKGNQPQHF.

The rearrangement uses TRBV29-1 and TRBJ1-4, with 8 nucleotides matching TRBD1. Germline V gene data show CDR1 as SQVTM and CDR2 as ANQGSEA. The CDR3 extends over 15 amino acids. Trimming at V came to 6 bases and at J to 9 bases, leaving 15 bases not matched to a gene. CDR3 nucleotides: TGCAGCGTGGAATCGTACTTCCGACAGGGGAAAAAACTGTTTTTT. This sequence encodes CSVESYFRQGKKLFF.

The chain couples TRBV27 to TRBJ2-7; possible D gene TRBD1, 8 bases. The CDR3 consists of 14 residues. Trimming removed 4 bases at V and 3 bases at J, with 13 bases between. Germline-derived CDR1 and CDR2 are MNHEY and SMNVEV (reference sequence). This chain's CDR3 is CASSSYRGGYEQYF. CDR3 bases: TGTGCCAGCAGTTCCTACAGGGGGGGCTACGAGCAGTACTTC.

The chain uses TRBV10-3 and TRBJ1-6; no clear D gene. CDR1 is ENHRY, CDR2 SYGVKD, per germline. Trimming removed 8 bases from V and 0 bases from J, with 11 bases in between. The CDR3 has 15 residues. As DNA, the CDR3 is TGTGCCATCTCGAGAGGTCTCTCCTATAATTCACCCCTCCACTTT. Protein product: CAISRGLSYNSPLHF.

The chain links TRBV5-1 to TRBJ2-7, with 12 positions matching TRBD2. CDR1 and CDR2 from the germline V gene are SGHRS and YFSETQ. V was clipped by 4 bases and J by 2 bases; unmatched bases: 4. The CDR3 is 15 residues long. The CDR3 spells CASSPLAGGTYEQYF. DNA for the CDR3: TGCGCCAGCAGCCCCCTAGCGGGAGGGACCTACGAGCAGTACTTC.

The rearrangement links TRBV5-1 to TRBJ2-7, with 8 bases identical to TRBD2. There are 15 residues in the CDR3. CDR1 and CDR2 (germline): SGHRS, YFSETQ. Trimming at V came to 1 base and at J to 5 bases, leaving 8 bases not matched to a gene. CDR3 sequence (DNA): TGCGCCAGCAGCTTGAGGACGGGAGGGCCCAACGAGCAGTACTTC. Translation: CASSLRTGGPNEQYF.

The CDR3 DNA is TGTGCCAGCATTTTAACAGGGGGAGGTTACAATGAGCAGTTCTTC. It encodes CASILTGGGYNEQFF. The J gene is TRBJ2-1, the V gene TRBV6-6, with 8 bases fitting TRBD1. V was pared by 7 bases and J by 4 bases, with 9 bases of the junction left unmatched. The CDR3 is 15 amino acids. CDR1 and CDR2 (germline): MNHNY, SVGAGI (reference sequence).

V usage is TRBV4-2 and J usage is TRBJ2-2; TRBD2 might be the D (7 bases). The CDR3 runs to 17 residues. CDR1 and CDR2 from the germline V gene are LGHNA and YNFKEQ. V lost 3 bases and J 5 bases, leaving 19 bases between the germline ends. The CDR3 reads CASSQLGGGLRTGELFF. CDR3 nucleotides: TGTGCCAGCAGCCAGCTCGGCGGGGGCCTTCGGACCGGGGAGCTGTTTTTT.

This clone was detected once. The chain joins TRBV19 to TRBJ2-7, with D perhaps TRBD1 (6 bases). This CDR3 spans 13 amino acids. V lost 5 bases, J lost 2 bases, and 10 bases lay in between. Germline V gene lookup returns CDR1 LNHDA and CDR2 SQIVND (reference sequence). CDR3 nucleotides: TGTGCCAGTAGTGAGGACAGAACCTACGAGCAGTACTTC. This gives the protein CASSEDRTYEQYF.

This chain joins TRBV9 and TRBJ1-1, with D perhaps TRBD1 (5 bases). Trimming removed 0 bases from V and 6 bases from J, with 9 bases in between. This CDR3 region has 13 residues. Per germline, CDR1 SGDLS and CDR2 YYNGEE. CDR3 nucleotides: TGTGCCAGCAGCGTAGGAGGCAGGGCTGAAGCTTTCTTT. The encoded protein is CASSVGGRAEAFF.

The chain employs TRBV19 and TRBJ2-2, with D hard to call. CDR3 length equals 12 residues. The V and J ends lost 5 bases and 5 bases respectively, with 6 bases between them. Germline V gene lookup returns CDR1 LNHDA and CDR2 SQIVND (reference sequence). The CDR3 sequence is CASSSQTGELFF. DNA for the CDR3: TGTGCCAGTAGTTCCCAAACCGGGGAGCTGTTTTTT.

This sequence joins TRBV7-9 and TRBJ2-5; D perhaps matches TRBD1 (6 bases). Germline V gene lookup returns CDR1 SEHNR and CDR2 FQNEAQ (reference sequence). The CDR3 contains 13 residues. V lost 5 bases to trimming and J lost 4 bases, with 11 bases between them. The chain's CDR3 is CASSAVGGETQYF. The CDR3 coding sequence is TGTGCCAGCAGCGCAGTAGGGGGAGAGACCCAGTACTTC.

CDR3 DNA: TGTGCCAGTATCCCGGGTTATAGCAATCAGCCCCAGCATTTT. This encodes CASIPGYSNQPQHF. V usage is TRBV6-1 and J usage is TRBJ1-5; D is ambiguous. This CDR3 is built from 14 residues. Trimming pared 9 bases from V and 0 bases from J, leaving 12 bases between. Per germline, CDR1 MNHNS and CDR2 SASEGT.

The chain recombines TRBV5-5 with TRBJ1-3, with 7 bases fitting TRBD1. The CDR3 covers 18 residues. The trim removed 1 base at V and 2 bases at J, leaving 12 bases unmatched. The germline gives CDR1 SGHKS, CDR2 YYEKEE (reference sequence). CDR3 region: CASSLSPGGIRTGNTIYF. In DNA, the CDR3 is TGTGCCAGCAGCTTGTCTCCAGGGGGTATTAGAACTGGAAACACCATATATTTT.

The CDR3 loop reads CASSKGLAVPDGSYEQYF. In DNA, the CDR3 is TGTGCCAGCAGCAAGGGACTAGCGGTACCAGATGGCTCCTACGAGCAGTACTTC. The chain employs TRBV5-4 and TRBJ2-7, with TRBD2 matching over 11 bases. Trimming took 4 bases from V and 0 from J; bases not matched to a gene: 12. This CDR3 is built from 18 residues. The germline V gene encodes CDR1 SGHNT and CDR2 YYREEE (reference sequence).

This clone was seen only once. The chain is built from TRBV2 and TRBJ1-2, with a weak D call TRBD1 (6 bases). The CDR3 contains 18 residues. The V end was cut by 0 bases, the J end by 8 bases, with 25 bases between. Germline values: CDR1 SNHLY, CDR2 FYNNEI. CDR3: CASSEALPSRQDGKGYTF. DNA for the CDR3: TGTGCCAGCAGTGAAGCGCTTCCCAGCAGACAGGACGGAAAGGGCTACACCTTC.

J is TRBJ2-7 and V is TRBV15; 9 bases fit TRBD2. V lost 4 bases to trimming and J lost 6 bases; unmatched junction nucleotides: 7. Germline V gives CDR1 LNHNV, CDR2 YYDKDF (reference sequence). The CDR3 length is 14 residues. The chain's CDR3 is CATSNLAGSGEQYF. The CDR3 nucleotides are TGTGCCACCAGCAACCTAGCGGGATCGGGCGAGCAGTACTTC.

CDR3 loop: CASSLSVRAKLNYGYTF. CDR3 nucleotide sequence: TGTGCCAGCAGCTTATCGGTTCGAGCCAAACTAAACTATGGCTACACCTTC. The V call is TRBV7-2, the J call TRBJ1-2; no reliable D call. This CDR3 comprises 17 residues. Germline V gene sequence: CDR1 SGHTA, CDR2 FQGNSA. Trimming removed 2 bases from V and 2 bases from J, with 18 bases in between.

The chain has TRBV5-1 and TRBJ1-4, with TRBD1 as a possible D gene (6 bases). The CDR3 is made up of 16 amino acids. V was shortened by 4 bases and J by 0 bases, with 13 bases between the two germline ends. Germline V gene data show CDR1 as SGHRS and CDR2 as YFSETQ. CDR3 sequence (DNA): TGCGCCAGCAGCCAAACAGGGTTTCCAACTAATGAAAAACTGTTTTTT. Translated: CASSQTGFPTNEKLFF.

V and J are TRBV5-1 and TRBJ1-1; possible D gene TRBD1, 6 bases. CDR1 is SGHRS and CDR2 is YFSETQ in the germline V gene. This CDR3 is built from 14 residues. V dropped 9 bases and J dropped 4 bases, with 19 bases sitting between them. DNA for the CDR3: TGCGCCACCAAACCACTCGAGACAGGCACTGAAGCTTTCTTT. Its protein is CATKPLETGTEAFF.

The chain uses TRBV15 and TRBJ1-5; D is unclear. The germline CDR1 and CDR2 sequences are LNHNV and YYDKDF (reference sequence). The CDR3 has 16 amino acids. V was cut by 1 base and J by 0 bases, with 10 bases left in between. CDR3 DNA: TGTGCCACCAGCAGAGTGGCGGCGGTTAGCAATCAGCCCCAGCATTTT. It codes for CATSRVAAVSNQPQHF.

The chain has TRBV9 and TRBJ2-7, with 12 bases matching TRBD2. The CDR3 is 15 amino acids. With 3 bases clipped from V and 2 bases from J, the junction kept 3 bases outside the gene matches. Looked up from germline, CDR1 is SGDLS and CDR2 is YYNGEE. The chain's CDR3 is CASSALAGGPYEQYF. CDR3 nucleotide sequence: TGTGCCAGCAGCGCCCTAGCGGGGGGGCCCTACGAGCAGTACTTC. Full variable domain (remainder filled in from reference TRBV9 and TRBJ2-7): DSGVTQTPKHLITATGQRVTLRCSPRSGDLSVYWYQQSLDQGLQFLIQYYNGEERAKGNILERFSAQQFPDLHSELNLSSLELGDSALYFCASSALAGGPYEQYFGPGTRLTVT.

The gene calls are TRBV19 and TRBJ2-5; the D is unclear. Trimming pared 4 bases from V and 1 base from J, leaving 7 bases between. Germline V gives CDR1 LNHDA, CDR2 SQIVND (reference sequence). The CDR3 loop spans 13 amino acids. The CDR3 nucleotides read TGTGCCAGTAGTAACTTGATCCAAGAGACCCAGTACTTC. Translating gives CASSNLIQETQYF.